One and the same sample provided the 17 T cell receptor beta chains below, sequenced in a study of blood T cell repertoires in COVID-19. Assay: immunoSEQ multiplex PCR; the TCRdb copy retains only in-frame clones and omits some. The sample records nearly 65,000 clones, 80% to 90% being singletons. The sequenced sample consisted of peripheral blood. The receptors originated from a human donor in a cohort sampled during active COVID-19.

This rearrangement joins TRBV4-2 to TRBJ2-3; 9 nucleotides match TRBD1. The CDR3 has 18 residues. The ends lost 5 bases at V and 6 bases at J; junction bases unmatched: 18. From germline, CDR1 is LGHNA and CDR2 YNFKEQ. In DNA, the CDR3 is TGTGCCAGCAGCAAAGGATCCGGACAGGGGACGGGCGGGGATACGCAGTATTTT. Residues: CASSKGSGQGTGGDTQYF.

This rearrangement joins TRBV29-1 to TRBJ2-7, with D maybe TRBD2 (5 bases). Germline CDR1 reads SQVTM; CDR2 reads ANQGSEA. V was clipped by 4 bases and J by 5 bases, with 15 bases between them. The CDR3 has 13 residues. The CDR3 spells CSVGGMRDHEQYF. The CDR3 DNA reads as TGCAGCGTTGGTGGTATGAGGGATCACGAGCAGTACTTC.

CDR3 nucleotides: TGTGCCAGCAGCCAAGATTTAGGAGTTAATCAGCCCCAGCATTTT. Its protein is CASSQDLGVNQPQHF. This sequence joins TRBV4-2 and TRBJ1-5; D gene unclear. In germline, CDR1 is LGHNA, CDR2 YNFKEQ. The CDR3 contains 15 residues. Trimming cost V 0 bases and J 4 bases, with 10 bases left between them.

The chain uses TRBV3-1 (or the pseudogene TRBV3-2) and TRBJ2-2; 13 bases agree with TRBD2. The CDR3 extends over 17 amino acids. V dropped 1 base and J dropped 6; count of bases not matched to a gene: 5. The V gene's germline CDR1 is LGHDT and CDR2 YNNKEL (reference sequence). CDR3 region: CASSQGTSGGAPGELFF. The CDR3 DNA sequence: TGTGCCAGCAGCCAAGGCACTAGCGGGGGGGCCCCCGGGGAGCTGTTTTTT.

This chain uses TRBV19 with TRBJ2-7; D is perhaps TRBD1 (6 bases). Trimming removed 4 bases from V and 3 bases from J, with 19 bases in between. Germline values: CDR1 LNHDA, CDR2 SQIVND (reference sequence). This CDR3 contains 16 residues. The CDR3 nucleotides read TGTGCCAGTAGTAGCGATTACAGGGAGCTGGGCTACGAGCAGTACTTC. Protein: CASSSDYRELGYEQYF.

This chain connects TRBV11-3 to TRBJ1-1; the D is unclear. CDR3 length equals 17 residues. Germline CDR1 is SGHNT and CDR2 is YENEEA. V shed 3 bases and J shed 1 base, with 18 bases lying between them. The CDR3 coding sequence is TGTGCCAGCAGCTTGGAGGGTTGGAGGGATCGGAACACTGAAGCTTTCTTT. It is translated as CASSLEGWRDRNTEAFF.

V is TRBV6-5 and J is TRBJ1-2, with 7 nucleotides matching TRBD1. The V gene's germline CDR1 is MNHEY and CDR2 SVGAGI. J was trimmed by 6 bases and V by 2 bases; bases with no gene match: 12. The CDR3 spans 16 residues. The CDR3 region is CASSYGGTDPADGYTF. In DNA, the CDR3 is TGTGCCAGCAGTTACGGGGGGACAGATCCTGCGGATGGCTACACCTTC.

The CDR3 DNA sequence: TGTGCCAGCCTTTGGCAGATGAACACTGAAGCTTTCTTT. Residues: CASLWQMNTEAFF. This chain uses TRBV2 with TRBJ1-1; no definite D call. The V gene lost 8 bases and the J gene lost 0 bases, with 10 bases spanning the gap. CDR1 SNHLY and CDR2 FYNNEI come from the germline V gene. CDR3 length equals 13 residues.

The rearrangement joins TRBV7-9 to TRBJ1-2, with TRBD1 matching 9 bases. CDR1 SEHNR and CDR2 FQNEAQ come from the germline V gene (reference sequence). This CDR3 has 14 residues. Trimming took 5 bases from V and 4 from J; bases not matched to a gene: 5. The CDR3 coding sequence is TGTGCCAGCAGCCCGGGGACAGGGTTCTATGGCTACACCTTC. Protein: CASSPGTGFYGYTF.

This clone is categorized as medium-sized. This rearrangement joins TRBV5-1 to TRBJ2-7; 9 bases fit TRBD1. CDR3 length: 15 amino acids. Germline trimming cut 3 bases from V and 3 bases from J; bases unmatched to any gene: 7. Germline CDR1 SGHRS, CDR2 YFSETQ. CDR3 sequence (DNA): TGCGCCAGCAGCTCTGGACAGGGGAGCAGCTACGAGCAGTACTTC. Protein sequence: CASSSGQGSSYEQYF.

This chain joins TRBV19 and TRBJ2-4, with 7 bases matching TRBD1. The CDR3 is made up of 16 amino acids. J lost 6 bases, V lost 3 bases, and 11 bases had no gene match. Per the germline V gene, CDR1 is LNHDA and CDR2 is SQIVND (reference sequence). CDR3 sequence (DNA): TGTGCCAGTAGTATTCCAATGAAACAGGGGTTAAACATTCAGTACTTC. The encoded protein is CASSIPMKQGLNIQYF.

In its sample, this clone was seen once. The chain links TRBV6-2 or TRBV6-3 to TRBJ1-2; D might be TRBD1 (5 bases). CDR1 MNHEY and CDR2 SVGEGT come from the germline V gene. The CDR3 spans 14 residues. V was trimmed by 5 bases and J by 1 base, leaving 11 bases between them. In nucleotides, the CDR3 is TGTGCCAGCAGTATTCGGGGGATTAACTATGGCTACACCTTC. Translated, it gives CASSIRGINYGYTF.

The V and J genes are TRBV7-9 and TRBJ1-5; no definite D call. Trimming stripped 5 bases from V and 4 bases from J, with 18 bases between. The CDR3 is made up of 16 amino acids. The V gene's germline CDR1 is SEHNR and CDR2 FQNEAQ (reference sequence). CDR3 sequence: CASSPQQVSENQPQHF. The CDR3 DNA sequence: TGTGCCAGCAGCCCTCAGCAGGTGTCAGAGAATCAGCCCCAGCATTTT.

This sequence joins TRBV3-1 (or the pseudogene TRBV3-2) and TRBJ1-5; 7 positions agree with TRBD1. Germline values: CDR1 LGHDT, CDR2 YNNKEL (reference sequence). V trimming: 3 bases; J trimming: 7 bases; junction bases outside the gene matches: 12. The length of the CDR3 is 16 residues. CDR3 region: CASSQQAGGQGQPQHF. The CDR3 DNA sequence: TGTGCCAGCAGCCAGCAGGCAGGGGGTCAAGGACAGCCCCAGCATTTT.

V and J are TRBV21-1 and TRBJ2-7; the table calls TRBD2, which could not be checked here. TRBV21-1 is annotated as a pseudogene. CDR3 length: 13 amino acids. In DNA form, the CDR3 reads TGTGCCATTTTTTCTAGAGGCCCCTACGAGCAGTACTTC. Protein product: CAIFSRGPYEQYF.

The chain joins TRBV6-5 to TRBJ2-7; 9 nucleotides line up with TRBD1. V lost 1 base to trimming and J lost 3 bases; unmatched junction nucleotides: 7. The CDR3 extends over 16 amino acids. CDR1 is MNHEY, CDR2 SVGAGI, per germline. CDR3 amino acids: CASSYFSGTGIYEQYF. CDR3 nucleotide sequence: TGTGCCAGCAGTTACTTCTCCGGGACAGGGATCTACGAGCAGTACTTC.

The V call is TRBV10-3, the J call TRBJ2-1, with 9 bases identical to TRBD2. Germline V gene lookup returns CDR1 ENHRY and CDR2 SYGVKD. Trimming cost V 4 bases and J 6 bases; bases outside gene matches: 7. CDR3 size: 15 residues. The DNA of the CDR3 is TGTGCCATCAGTGCTCTCGCGGGAGGGGCCAATGAGCAGTTCTTC. This translates into CAISALAGGANEQFF.